This TCR beta chain emerged from a study of vaccination and CD4 T cells after COVID-19. On the study more broadly: The authors exposed cells to overlapping spike peptides derived from SARS-CoV-2, HCoV-NL63, HCoV-OC43 and HCoV-229E. Study outcomes and limitations: Clonotypes reactive to SARS-CoV-2 had a median that went up from approximately 21 to 38, but not significantly.

The germline CDR1 and CDR2 sequences are DFQATT and SNEGSKA (reference sequence). J lost 8 bases, V lost 2 bases, and 16 bases had no gene match. CDR3 length equals 17 residues. Time point reported: late sampling 161 to 241 days after vaccination in three convalescent patients. Regarding treatment: approximately 11-day PBMC culture with coronavirus spike peptide pools or control peptides (ViraFEST assay). At the Johns Hopkins FTIC core, DNA taken from cultured CD4+ T cells was sequenced by way of the Oncomine TCR Beta short-read assay. TCRdb independently ran MiXCR on the PCR reads; one entry per CDR3 protein. The table records around 23,000 distinct CDR3 sequences, roughly 40% of them present only once. The table lists this clonotype with a few counts. Antigen: not known.

This clonotype was obtained from a human donor who had recovered from COVID-19. The genes are TRBV20-1 and TRBJ2-1, with 9 nucleotides matching TRBD2. This material consisted of CD4+ T cells from blood, cultured in vitro, taken about 7 months after SARS-CoV-2 vaccination. The CDR3 region has the DNA TGCAGTGCTAGATTGCCTAGCGGGACGTACCCCCAGGATGAGCAGTTCTTC. The encoded protein is CSARLPSGTYPQDEQFF.